This is a list of T cell receptor beta chains from one sample in a study of cytotoxic CD8 clonotypes in ibrutinib-treated CLL. Produced via immunoSEQ multiplex PCR; TCRdb's table is partial and in-frame only. The sample yields roughly 45,000 clones, 65% to 70% seen once. Here the sequenced sample was PBMCs, taken after 24 months of ibrutinib treatment. Receptor source: a human donor with chronic lymphocytic leukemia. Both conserved end residues are part of each CDR3. A D gene is named only where the DNA matches it firmly. Size is omitted from some rows. Given values are once, few, many or a class for expanded clones.

.,.,TRBV2,TRBJ2-1,TGTGCCAGCAGCCCTTTAAAGCCGGGATCATACAATGAGCAGTTCTTC,CASSPLKPGSYNEQFF
.,TRBD1,TRBV15,TRBJ2-3,TGTGCCACCAGTACCCGTCGGGACAGATGGCGGCTCGCAGATACGCAGTATTTT,CATSTRRDRWRLADTQYF
once,.,TRBV30,TRBJ1-5,TGTGCCTGGAGTGTAGAAGGGTTGCCCCAGCATTTT,CAWSVEGLPQHF
once,.,TRBV7-2,TRBJ2-5,TGTGCCAGCAGCCGCCCCGCTAGCAAGGAGACCCAGTACTTC,CASSRPASKETQYF
once,.,TRBV9,TRBJ2-6,TGTGCCAGCAGCGGACCGGGGCTGTGGGGGGCCAACGTCCTGACTTTC,CASSGPGLWGANVLTF
.,.,TRBV5-1,TRBJ2-5,TGCGCCAGCAGCGGCCACCAAGAGACCCAGTACTTC,CASSGHQETQYF
.,.,TRBV6-5,TRBJ1-5,TGTGCCAGCAGTTATACCAAAGGGGGACATTTGCATTTT,CASSYTKGGHLHF
few,TRBD1,TRBV29-1,TRBJ2-5,TGCAGCGTTGAAATCCAAGCGAGACAGGGGATAGCGGAGACCCAGTACTTC,CSVEIQARQGIAETQYF
.,TRBD1,TRBV5-1,TRBJ2-7,TGCGCCAGCAGCACCCGGGACAGGGGTGAACAGTACTTC,CASSTRDRGEQYF
once,.,TRBV28,TRBJ1-1,TGTGCCAGCAGTTTATCCGCCGCTAACACTGAAGCTTTCTTT,CASSLSAANTEAFF
few,.,TRBV2,TRBJ1-6,TGTGCCGGGACAACAGGGTTTAATTCTCCCCTCCACTTT,CAGTTGFNSPLHF
.,.,TRBV7-9,TRBJ1-2,TGTGCCAGCACTTCAGCCGGTTCAGTCTATGGCTACACCTTC,CASTSAGSVYGYTF
.,.,TRBV27,TRBJ1-1,TGTGCCAGCGGGGAGACCACTGAAGCTTTCTTT,CASGETTEAFF
.,TRBD1,TRBV5-1,TRBJ1-6,TGCGCCAGCAGCTTGGGGGACAGCCGTGGGTCCCTCCACTTT,CASSLGDSRGSLHF
.,.,TRBV9,TRBJ1-1,TGTGCCAGCAGCGTACTTTCTCAGGACCGTGAAGCTTTCTTT,CASSVLSQDREAFF
.,TRBD2,TRBV2,TRBJ2-1,TGTGCCAGGGGCTTGGGACTAGTCGGGCATGAGCAGTTCTTC,CARGLGLVGHEQFF
few,TRBD1,TRBV4-2,TRBJ1-3,TGTGCCAGCAGCCAAGATTCCAGGACAGGGATCTCTGGAAACACCATATATTTT,CASSQDSRTGISGNTIYF
.,TRBD2,TRBV18,TRBJ2-3,TGTGCCAGCTCCTCGGGGGGGGCGAGCACAGATACGCAGTATTTT,CASSSGGASTDTQYF
.,.,TRBV30,TRBJ1-2,TGTGCCTGGAGCCAAGGGGATCCGGGCTACACCTTC,CAWSQGDPGYTF
few,TRBD1,TRBV2,TRBJ1-1,TGTGCCAGCAGTGAAGCCCCGGGACAGGGCGACACTGAAGCTTTCTTT,CASSEAPGQGDTEAFF
.,.,TRBV30,TRBJ2-5,TGTGCCTGGAGTTACCCCGTCCGGGGGATGCGAGAGACCCAGTACTTC,CAWSYPVRGMRETQYF
once,.,TRBV5-5,TRBJ2-1,TGTGCCAGCAGGTTAGCGGACCTCTCCTACAATGAGCAGTTCTTC,CASRLADLSYNEQFF
.,TRBD2,TRBV5-6,TRBJ2-2,TGTGCCAGCAGCTTGGGGCTACCTAGCGGGGTGGCCACCGGGGAGCTGTTTTTT,CASSLGLPSGVATGELFF
.,.,TRBV11-2,TRBJ1-3,TGTGCCAGCAGCGATGACAGGCTTAACTCTGGAAACACCATATATTTT,CASSDDRLNSGNTIYF
.,.,TRBV18,TRBJ1-2,TGTGCCAGCTCACCTTCGGAGGTGGAGGGCTACACCTTC,CASSPSEVEGYTF
few,.,TRBV6-1,TRBJ1-6,TGTGCCAGCAGTGAAATGCCCCCTAATTCACCCCTCCACTTT,CASSEMPPNSPLHF
few,TRBD1,TRBV4-2,TRBJ1-2,TGTGCCAGCAGCGGGACAGCTGGCGGGAGGACCTTC,CASSGTAGGRTF
.,.,TRBV7-2,TRBJ2-1,TGTGCCAGCAGCCCGGGTCCCTACAATGAGCAGTTCTTC,CASSPGPYNEQFF
many,.,TRBV5-1,TRBJ1-4,TGCGCCAGCAGCTTTCAGGGTAGAGATGAAAAACTGTTTTTT,CASSFQGRDEKLFF
.,.,TRBV5-1,TRBJ1-4,TGCGCCAGCAGCCCGTGGGGTGAAAAACTGTTTTTT,CASSPWGEKLFF
.,TRBD2,TRBV29-1,TRBJ2-1,TGCAGCTCCGAGGCGGGACTAGCGGGAAGGGAGCAGTTCTTC,CSSEAGLAGREQFF
few,.,TRBV7-2,TRBJ1-6,TGTGCCAGCAGCACACAGGGTAATAATTCACCCCTCCACTTT,CASSTQGNNSPLHF
.,.,TRBV6-4,TRBJ1-5,TGTGCCAGCAGTGGAAATCAGCCCCAGCATTTT,CASSGNQPQHF
once,TRBD1,TRBV7-2,TRBJ2-4,TGTGCCAGCAGCTTAAGTTCCGGGACAGGAGAAAACATTCAGTACTTC,CASSLSSGTGENIQYF
.,TRBD1,TRBV2,TRBJ1-4,TGTGCCAGCAGACCTAGAACAGGGGGCTCTGAAAAACTGTTTTTT,CASRPRTGGSEKLFF
few,.,TRBV28,TRBJ2-7,TGTGCCAGCAGTCCCGGACAGTTCTACGAGCAGTACTTC,CASSPGQFYEQYF